The next 17 T cell receptor beta chains were all read from a single sample in a study of metastatic and nonmetastatic thyroid tumors. Using MiXCR, TCRdb re-called clones from the PCR reads. The table lists roughly 50,000 clones, about 20% of them singletons. No treatment had been given to any patient before thyroid surgery. The sample taken for sequencing was blood. Receptor source: a male donor with papillary thyroid cancer or a benign thyroid nodule (not recorded which). Some clones in this sample may be carry-over from other donors' samples.

The sample holds many counts of this clone. Other nucleotide sequences from this sample produce the same CDR3. J is TRBJ1-3 and V is TRBV7-3, with 7 bases that match TRBD1. The length of the CDR3 is 16 residues. V was clipped by 1 base and J by 2 bases; unmatched bases: 5. CDR1 and CDR2 (germline): SGHTA, FQGTGA. The CDR3 is CASSLNPQGAGNTIYF. In nucleotides, the CDR3 is TGTGCCAGCAGCTTAAACCCCCAGGGGGCTGGAAACACCATATATTTT.

This clone was recorded many times. The chain joins TRBV28 to TRBJ1-1; D ambiguous. V shed 2 bases and J shed 1 base, with 8 bases lying between them. Per the germline V gene, CDR1 is MDHEN and CDR2 is SYDVKM. This CDR3 is built from 14 residues. The CDR3 DNA is TGTGCCAGCAGTTTAGCGGAGCAGAACACTGAAGCTTTCTTT. As protein: CASSLAEQNTEAFF.

This clone was seen at least ten times. The chain has TRBV19 and TRBJ2-7, with TRBD1 matching over 9 bases. The CDR3 runs to 14 residues. The germline V gene encodes CDR1 LNHDA and CDR2 SQIVND (reference sequence). Trimming at V came to 7 bases and at J to 2 bases, leaving 6 bases not matched to a gene. The CDR3 bases are TGTGCCAGTACCCCCGGGACAGGGACCTACGAGCAGTACTTC. The encoded protein is CASTPGTGTYEQYF.

V and J are TRBV6-1 and TRBJ2-7; tentatively, D is TRBD1 or TRBD2 (5 bases each). The V end was cut by 5 bases, the J end by 4 bases, with 15 bases between. The CDR3 length is 14 residues. Germline V lookup: CDR1 MNHNS, CDR2 SASEGT. The CDR3: CASSRTVGQYEQYF. CDR3 nucleotide sequence: TGTGCCAGCAGTCGGACTGTGGGGCAATACGAGCAGTACTTC.

The rearrangement joins TRBV7-2 to TRBJ1-1; TRBD1 might be the D (6 bases). Germline V gene data show CDR1 as SGHTA and CDR2 as FQGNSA. Trimming removed 5 bases at V and 0 bases at J, with 13 bases between. The CDR3 is 15 amino acids. The CDR3 sequence: CASSAQGIMNTEAFF. The CDR3 DNA follows: TGTGCCAGCAGCGCCCAGGGGATCATGAACACTGAAGCTTTCTTT.

This clone showed up many times. The chain employs TRBV7-3 and TRBJ2-7, with 11 bases identical to TRBD1. V shed 2 bases, J shed 3 bases, and the junction held 3 bases outside the gene matches. The CDR3 is made up of 15 amino acids. Germline V gene lookup returns CDR1 SGHTA and CDR2 FQGTGA. CDR3 sequence (DNA): TGTGCCAGCAGCTTAGGACAGGGGGCGGGCTACGAGCAGTACTTC. Protein product: CASSLGQGAGYEQYF.

Ten or more counts support this clone. This same CDR3 is encoded by further DNA sequences in the sample. This chain links TRBV5-4 with TRBJ2-7; the match to TRBD2 covers 7 bases. The CDR3 is 14 residues long. V lost 3 bases to trimming and J lost 4 bases; unmatched junction nucleotides: 7. Per the germline V gene, CDR1 is SGHNT and CDR2 is YYREEE (reference sequence). This chain's CDR3 is CASSSSTSAYEQYF. As DNA, the CDR3 is TGTGCCAGCAGCTCCTCTACTAGCGCGTACGAGCAGTACTTC.

This clone was counted at least ten times. The rearrangement links TRBV6-1 to TRBJ1-3; perhaps TRBD1 as D (6 bases). Between the trimmed V and J ends, which lost 10 bases and 0 bases, there was a span of 16 bases. CDR3 length: 15 residues. The germline CDR1 and CDR2 sequences are MNHNS and SASEGT. In DNA, the CDR3 is TGTGCCACCCCACCCGAACAGGGCTCTGGAAACACCATATATTTT. This gives the protein CATPPEQGSGNTIYF.

The J gene is TRBJ2-7, the V gene TRBV30, with TRBD1 identical over 10 bases. The V and J ends lost 5 bases and 6 bases, in that order; junction bases with no gene match: 4. Germline V gene data show CDR1 as GTSNPN and CDR2 as SVGIG (reference sequence). The CDR3 has 12 amino acids. The CDR3 region is CAWRTGGGEQYF. The CDR3, as DNA: TGTGCCTGGCGGACAGGGGGGGGCGAGCAGTACTTC.

In its sample, this clone was seen many times. The V call is TRBV14, the J call TRBJ2-3; maybe TRBD2 (5 bases). This CDR3 is built from 15 residues. The V gene's germline CDR1 is SGHDN and CDR2 FVKESK. Trimming took 3 bases from V and 1 from J, leaving 11 bases between them. The CDR3 coding sequence is TGTGCCAGCAGCCATGCGGGCGGACGCACAGATACGCAGTATTTT. This codes for CASSHAGGRTDTQYF.

V and J are TRBV5-1 and TRBJ2-5; unclear D gene. This CDR3 contains 12 residues. Between the trimmed V and J ends, which lost 0 bases and 5 bases, there was a span of 5 bases. The germline CDR1 and CDR2 sequences are SGHRS and YFSETQ. The DNA for the CDR3 is TGCGCCAGCAGCTTGGGTATGGAGACCCAGTACTTC. Translating it yields CASSLGMETQYF.

V gene TRBV5-1 combines with J gene TRBJ2-5, with 9 positions matching TRBD2. The ends lost 5 bases at V and 5 bases at J; junction bases unmatched: 10. The germline V gene has CDR1 SGHRS and CDR2 YFSETQ. This CDR3 has 15 residues. In nucleotides, the CDR3 is TGCGCCAGCAGTGAGATAGCGGGAGCTCGGGAGACCCAGTACTTC. It specifies CASSEIAGARETQYF.

The chain uses TRBV5-1 and TRBJ2-7, with D maybe TRBD1 (6 bases). CDR3 size: 12 residues. Trimming pared 5 bases from V and 4 bases from J, leaving 10 bases between. CDR1 is SGHRS and CDR2 is YFSETQ in the germline V gene. CDR3 nucleotide sequence: TGCGCCAGCAGGCAACAGGGTTACGAGCAGTACTTC. It yields the protein CASRQQGYEQYF.

This clone has ten or more counts. This chain's CDR3 is CASSLELTGGTEAFF. DNA for the CDR3: TGTGCCAGCAGCTTGGAGCTTACAGGGGGCACTGAAGCTTTCTTT. The chain links TRBV5-4 to TRBJ1-1; 8 bases are shared with TRBD1. Losses at the gene ends were 0 bases for V and 4 bases for J; bases not matched to a gene: 5. Germline CDR1 SGHNT, CDR2 YYREEE (reference sequence). The CDR3 is made up of 15 amino acids.

The table lists this clone with many counts. A read error is possible here, since a much larger clone lies one base away. Other DNA sequences in this specimen translate into the identical CDR3. The chain employs TRBV20-1 and TRBJ2-2; the match to TRBD2 covers 15 bases. The CDR3 extends over 14 amino acids. Germline V CDR1 and CDR2: DFQATT, SNEGSKA (reference sequence). This CDR3 reads CSASGLAGGRELLF. For the CDR3, the DNA is TGCAGTGCTTCGGGACTAGCGGGAGGCCGGGAGCTGCTTTTT.

Ten or more counts support this clone. The chain recombines TRBV5-1 with TRBJ2-5; 7 nucleotides align to TRBD2. V dropped 0 bases and J dropped 2; count of bases not matched to a gene: 7. Germline loops: CDR1 SGHRS, CDR2 YFSETQ. The length of the CDR3 is 16 residues. The CDR3 loop reads CASSLGAASGQETQYF. In nucleotides, the CDR3 is TGCGCCAGCAGCTTGGGGGCGGCTAGCGGACAAGAGACCCAGTACTTC. Variable domain in full (rest from reference TRBV5-1 and TRBJ2-5): KAGVTQTPRYLIKTRGQQVTLSCSPISGHRSVSWYQQTPGQGLQFLFEYFSETQRNKGNFPGRFSGRQFSNSRSEMNVSTLELGDSALYLCASSLGAASGQETQYFGPGTRLLVL.

Many counts were recorded for this clone. The J gene is TRBJ2-5, the V gene TRBV5-5, with D perhaps matching TRBD1 or TRBD2 (6 bases each). The CDR3 is made up of 15 amino acids. The germline CDR1 and CDR2 sequences are SGHKS and YYEKEE (reference sequence). Trimming took 2 bases from V and 2 from J, leaving 13 bases between them. CDR3 region: CASSFSGALQETQYF. CDR3 coding DNA: TGTGCCAGCAGCTTTTCGGGGGCCCTTCAAGAGACCCAGTACTTC. Full variable domain (outside the CDR3, taken from reference TRBV5-5 and TRBJ2-5): DAGVTQSPTHLIKTRGQQVTLRCSPISGHKSVSWYQQVLGQGPQFIFQYYEKEERGRGNFPDRFSARQFPNYSSELNVNALLLGDSALYLCASSFSGALQETQYFGPGTRLLVL.